This TCR beta chain came from a study of early T cells in non-severe SARS-CoV-2 infection. Study overall: Chains were unpaired, as sequencing was done on bulk RNA from unsorted whole blood.

Germline V gives CDR1 MGHRA, CDR2 YSYEKL. V lost 0 bases to trimming and J lost 2 bases, with 6 bases between them. The CDR3 has 14 residues. Whole-study findings and limits: Matching results from VDJdb favored anti-spike CD8 responses, leaving private and CD4 specificities undetected.

This clonotype was detected only a few times. Its antigen is unknown. Unique molecular identifiers were added to individual cDNA molecules. MiXCR, applied by TCRdb to the 5' RACE reads, yields one record per CDR3 protein. The sample includes tens of thousands of distinct CDR3 sequences, roughly 12% of them seen just once. The receptor comes from an adult who was a healthcare worker with PCR-confirmed SARS-CoV-2 infection or an uninfected control (not recorded which). The source material was whole blood. The rearrangement uses TRBV4-1 and TRBJ2-3; D is unresolved. CDR3: CASSQESNTDTQYF. The CDR3 DNA sequence: TGCGCCAGCAGCCAAGAATCGAACACAGATACGCAGTATTTT.